These 5 T cell receptor beta chains share one sample of origin, sequenced in a study of T-cell reconstitution after alpha-beta-depleted transplantation in children (dated by TCRdb to the mid-2010s). Libraries were made using PCR. The instrument was an Illumina HiSeq 2500. Molecular barcoding was employed in the preparation of TCR libraries, with unique molecular identifiers being used to normalize TCRbeta repertoire quantification. TCRdb applied fastp at Q25 and MiXCR to the public reads, then kept only in-frame beta chains. Rows merge per CDR3 protein into single entries with the most common DNA and genes. Across this sample there are around 960,000 distinct CDR3 sequences, with about 29% seen only once. Over 25% of the sample is held by the ten biggest clonotypes. This sample's treatment or condition label indicates: allogeneic hematopoietic cell transplantation with graft depleted of TCRalphabeta T cells and CD19 B cells.

Sequences were derived from PBMCs, mostly from graft donor cells, sampled 360 days after TCRalphabeta/CD19-depleted stem cell transplant. Every receptor here comes from a boy younger than two who had a stem cell transplant for SCID, so the T cells may come from the graft donor.

This chain links TRBV5-1 with TRBJ2-7, with TRBD1 matching over 7 bases. In germline, CDR1 is SGHRS, CDR2 YFSETQ. V shed 0 bases and J 5 bases; nucleotides not matched to a gene: 5. The CDR3 is 14 amino acids. CDR3 loop: CASSLEQGFDEQYF. The CDR3 coding sequence is TGCGCCAGCAGCTTGGAACAGGGGTTCGACGAGCAGTACTTC.

The V gene is TRBV24-1, the J gene TRBJ2-1; tentative D call: TRBD1 (6 bases). CDR3 length: 17 amino acids. Trimming left V 2 bases short and J 11 bases short, with 24 bases between. Germline assignment: CDR1 KGHDR and CDR2 SFDVKD. CDR3 DNA: TGTGCCACCAGTGATTCGAGATACGACAGGTGGGGTGTAAAGCAGTTCTTC. Its translation: CATSDSRYDRWGVKQFF.

The rearrangement links TRBV14 to TRBJ1-2; D remains unclear. Germline V CDR1 and CDR2: SGHDN, FVKESK. V gave up 5 bases and J gave up 8 bases, with 15 bases separating them. The CDR3 sequence is 13 residues long. CDR3 in DNA: TGTGCCAGCAGCGTACTCCCCGGCGGGGGCTACACCTTC. This codes for CASSVLPGGGYTF.

This chain links TRBV10-1 with TRBJ2-1; the D is unclear. Germline V gene data show CDR1 as WNHNN and CDR2 as SYGVQD (reference sequence). The ends were cut back, 3 bases at V and 8 bases at J, with 11 bases in the middle. This CDR3 is 13 amino acids long. CDR3 DNA: TGCGCCAGCAGTGACTCGCATCGGGATGAGCAGTTCTTC. This gives the protein CASSDSHRDEQFF.

This chain uses TRBV7-2 with TRBJ2-6, with D possibly matching TRBD1 (5 bases). Germline V gene sequence: CDR1 SGHTA, CDR2 FQGNSA. With 4 bases removed from V and 4 bases from J, the gap between germline ends came to 14 bases. This CDR3 spans 16 amino acids. In nucleotides, the CDR3 is TGTGCCAGCAGCTACAGGATGATTAAAGGGGCCAACGTCCTGACTTTC. It codes for CASSYRMIKGANVLTF.